This T cell receptor (beta chain) is from a study of early T cells in non-severe SARS-CoV-2 infection. General observations from the study: Using VDJdb, the matching emphasized anti-spike CD8 responses while missing private and CD4 specificities.

The CDR3 has 10 residues. The V gene's germline CDR1 is SEHNR and CDR2 FQNEAQ (reference sequence). V lost 5 bases to trimming and J lost 8 bases, with 6 bases between them. TCRdb ran MiXCR on the 5' RACE reads and lists one entry per CDR3 protein. The sample includes about 64,000 distinct CDR3 sequences, about 12% of them seen just once. With regard to this clonotype: Its antigen is unidentified.

The sequence was collected from an adult who was a healthcare worker with PCR-confirmed SARS-CoV-2 infection or an uninfected control (not recorded which). The sample consisted of whole blood. The chain couples TRBV7-9 to TRBJ1-1; D gene ambiguous. This chain's CDR3 is CASSQLEAFF. The CDR3 coding sequence is TGTGCCAGCAGCCAACTCGAAGCTTTCTTT.